What follows is one T cell receptor beta chain and its context. Its matching antigen is unknown. Compared with germline, one end of the junction differs, possibly owing to a read error. The data stem from a study of T cell responses to AZD1222 COVID-19 vaccine. Study-wide findings and caveats: Females made up more of the donors, who were largely white British, and clonal diversity may have come out too low. Increased Spike-specific TCR breadth and depth were observed after two AZD1222 doses.

Method: immunoSEQ multiplex PCR; TCRdb's copy keeps in-frame clones and lacks some. The profile shows 85,000 or so clones, about 90% of them singletons. Pooled together were second doses at about 4 or about 12 weeks. The germline V gene encodes CDR1 MNHNS and CDR2 SASEGT. There are 14 residues in the CDR3. The source was peripheral blood, collected 28 days after the second AZD1222 dose. The receptor comes from an adult who received the AZD1222 COVID-19 vaccine. The rearrangement links TRBV6-1 to TRBJ1-2; D is undetermined. CDR3 DNA: TGTGCCAGCAGTGAAGCATACCAAGCGGGGAGGCCATGCTTC. Encoded protein: CASSEAYQAGRPCF.